This T cell receptor (beta chain) was sequenced for a study of PD-L1 blockade in urothelial cancer. Study-wide findings and caveats: Where pretreatment blood TCR clonality fell below the median, better survival was predicted.

Only in-frame clones appear in the TCRdb table, and some are missing; sequencing was by immunoSEQ multiplex PCR. The data show about 76,000 clones, 85% to 95% seen once. CDR3 size: 13 residues. V lost 4 bases to trimming and J lost 8 bases; unmatched junction nucleotides: 6. Germline V CDR1 and CDR2: SGHNT, YYREEE (reference sequence). This sample's time point: peripheral blood 6 weeks after treatment start. All patients handed over anywhere from 1 to 8 samples, pretreatment and on-treatment. With respect to this clone: As yet, its antigen is unknown.

The V gene is TRBV5-4, the J gene TRBJ1-1; 9 nucleotides align to TRBD1. This specimen was PBMCs, taken around atezolizumab (anti-PD-L1) treatment. This TCR was recovered from a woman aged 80 or older with urothelial cancer. The chain's CDR3 is CASSARDREEAFF. Here the CDR3 DNA reads TGTGCCAGCAGCGCCCGGGACAGGGAAGAAGCTTTCTTT.